The 6 T cell receptor beta chains below come from one sample, sequenced in a study of T cell repertoires in cytomegalovirus infection. MiXCR, applied by TCRdb to the reads, yields one record per CDR3 protein. The data show over 85,000 distinct CDR3 sequences, approximately 17% seen once. What was sequenced was PBMCs. These receptors were obtained from a human donor in good health (CMV status not recorded). Some clones in this sample may be carry-over from other donors' samples.

The chain has TRBV7-8 and TRBJ1-5; TRBD1 aligns across 9 bases. CDR1 SGHVS and CDR2 FQNEAQ come from the germline V gene. The CDR3 consists of 17 residues. The V segment lost 3 bases and the J segment 3 bases; nucleotides outside the gene matches: 9. The CDR3 DNA is TGTGCCAGCAGCTTGGCATGGGACAGGGCCCTCAATCAGCCCCAGCATTTT. Encoded protein: CASSLAWDRALNQPQHF.

This clonotype was observed many times. This chain links TRBV25-1 with TRBJ1-1; 8 nucleotides align to TRBD1. The CDR3 consists of 14 residues. Germline V gives CDR1 MGHDK, CDR2 SYGVNS. Germline trimming cut 5 bases from V and 5 bases from J; bases unmatched to any gene: 7. CDR3 nucleotide sequence: TGTGCCAGCAGTATGCAGGGGGCGAGGACTGAAGCTTTCTTT. As protein: CASSMQGARTEAFF. Combining the CDR3 with reference TRBV25-1 and TRBJ1-1 gives the whole variable domain EADIYQTPRYLVIGTGKKITLECSQTMGHDKMYWYQQDPGMELHLIHYSYGVNSTEKGDLSSESTVSRIRTEHFPLTLESARPSHTSQYLCASSMQGARTEAFFGQGTRLTVV.

This clonotype has ten or more counts. J is TRBJ1-6 and V is TRBV7-8, with TRBD1 matching over 7 bases. Losses at the gene ends were 2 bases for V and 8 bases for J; bases not matched to a gene: 12. The CDR3 sequence is 17 residues long. Germline-derived CDR1 and CDR2 are SGHVS and FQNEAQ. The CDR3 nucleotides are TGTGCCAGCAGCTTACGGCAGAAGACAGGGTCGGATTCACCCCTCCACTTT. Translated, it gives CASSLRQKTGSDSPLHF.

This clonotype was recorded at least ten times. The chain uses TRBV6-6 and TRBJ1-2; 8 bases align to TRBD1. The germline V gene encodes CDR1 MNHNY and CDR2 SVGAGI (reference sequence). The CDR3 is 16 residues long. Losses at the gene ends were 2 bases for V and 2 bases for J; bases not matched to a gene: 7. The CDR3: CASSYPRTGRNYGYTF. CDR3 bases: TGTGCCAGCAGTTACCCAAGGACAGGGCGGAACTATGGCTACACCTTC.

This clonotype was found many times. The chain couples TRBV7-3 to TRBJ2-6, with unresolved D. V was pared by 5 bases and J by 2 bases, with 10 bases between. The CDR3 contains 15 residues. Germline V gene data show CDR1 as SGHTA and CDR2 as FQGTGA. The CDR3 loop reads CASSPNTAGANVLTF. CDR3 nucleotides: TGTGCCAGCAGCCCTAACACGGCTGGGGCCAACGTCCTGACTTTC. The full variable domain, its missing parts supplied by reference TRBV7-3 and TRBJ2-6, is GAGVSQTPSNKVTEKGKYVELRCDPISGHTALYWYRQSLGQGPEFLIYFQGTGAADDSGLPNDRFFAVRPEGSVSTLKIQRTERGDSAVYLCASSPNTAGANVLTFGAGSRLTVL.

This clonotype was found a few times. This rearrangement joins TRBV6-6 to TRBJ2-7; D is possibly TRBD1 (5 bases). The CDR3 consists of 12 residues. The germline gives CDR1 MNHNY, CDR2 SVGAGI (reference sequence). Trimming stripped 6 bases from V and 3 bases from J, with 9 bases between. CDR3 protein: CASSWGNYEQYF. The DNA for the CDR3 is TGTGCCAGCAGCTGGGGCAACTACGAGCAGTACTTC.